The T cell receptor (beta chain) under discussion was sequenced for a study of blood T cell repertoires in COVID-19. Sequencing used immunoSEQ multiplex PCR; TCRdb keeps in-frame clones, though not all of them. The sample has just under 65,000 clones, about 78% seen once. The length of the CDR3 is 14 residues. With 0 bases clipped from V and 4 bases from J, the junction kept 3 bases outside the gene matches. Germline V gene sequence: CDR1 LGHDT, CDR2 YNNKEL (reference sequence). Specimen: peripheral blood. This TCR came from an elderly woman with acute or convalescent COVID-19. The chain uses TRBV3-1 (or the pseudogene TRBV3-2) and TRBJ2-7, with 7 positions matching TRBD2. Here the CDR3 reads CASSQELAPYEQYF. As DNA, the CDR3 is TGTGCCAGCAGCCAAGAACTAGCGCCGTACGAGCAGTACTTC.